The source of this T cell receptor beta chain is a study of cytomegalovirus exposure and HLA in healthy donors. Points from the study as a whole: The classifier reportedly diagnosed cytomegalovirus status with high specificity and sensitivity. A later analysis found first-cohort TCR clusters tended to co-occur in the 100 to 150 validation repertoires. Some TCR beta chains (about 180 of them) were listed as cytomegalovirus-associated.

TCRdb's table, derived via immunoSEQ multiplex PCR, lists solely in-frame clones and lacks some. The sample has over 90,000 clones, about 95% seen once. To note about this clone: Its antigen is still unknown.

The receptor was isolated from a woman aged 18-30 years in good health and CMV-seronegative. The sample was PBMCs.

CDR3 coding DNA: TGCCCGCCCAAAAAGGGGTATTGGAGTTGGTACGAGCAGTACTTC. Translating gives CPPKKGYWSWYEQYF. V usage is TRBV29-1 and J usage is TRBJ2-7; TRBD1 might be the D (5 bases). The V gene's germline CDR1 is SQVTM and CDR2 ANQGSEA. The CDR3 runs to 15 residues.